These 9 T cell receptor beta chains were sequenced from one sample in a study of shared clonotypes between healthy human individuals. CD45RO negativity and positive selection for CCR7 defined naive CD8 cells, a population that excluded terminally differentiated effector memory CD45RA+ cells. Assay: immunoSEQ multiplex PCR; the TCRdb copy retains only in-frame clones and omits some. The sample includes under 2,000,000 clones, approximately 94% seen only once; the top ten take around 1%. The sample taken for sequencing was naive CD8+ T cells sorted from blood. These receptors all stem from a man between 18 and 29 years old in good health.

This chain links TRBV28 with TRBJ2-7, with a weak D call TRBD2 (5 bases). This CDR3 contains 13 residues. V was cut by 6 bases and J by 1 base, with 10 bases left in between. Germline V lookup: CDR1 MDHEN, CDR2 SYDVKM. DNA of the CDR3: TGTGCCAGCAGCTCCTCGGGGTCCTACGAGCAGTACTTC. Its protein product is CASSSSGSYEQYF.

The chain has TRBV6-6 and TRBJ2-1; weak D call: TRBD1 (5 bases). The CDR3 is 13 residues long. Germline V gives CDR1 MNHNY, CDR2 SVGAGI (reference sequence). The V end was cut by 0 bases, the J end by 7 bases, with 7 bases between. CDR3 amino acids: CASSYSAGNEQFF. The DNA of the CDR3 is TGTGCCAGCAGTTACTCAGCAGGGAATGAGCAGTTCTTC.

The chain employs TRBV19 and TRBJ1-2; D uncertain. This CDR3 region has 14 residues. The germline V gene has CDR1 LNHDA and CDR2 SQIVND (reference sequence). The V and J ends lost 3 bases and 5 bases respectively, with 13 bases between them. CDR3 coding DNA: TGTGCCAGTAGTATTACAAGTGACTCTTATGGCTACACCTTC. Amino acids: CASSITSDSYGYTF.

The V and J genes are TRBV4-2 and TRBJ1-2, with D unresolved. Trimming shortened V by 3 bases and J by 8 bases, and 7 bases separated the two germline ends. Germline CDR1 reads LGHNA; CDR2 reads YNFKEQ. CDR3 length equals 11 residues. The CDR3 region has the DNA TGTGCCAGCAGCCAGGACGGGGGCTACACCTTC. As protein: CASSQDGGYTF.

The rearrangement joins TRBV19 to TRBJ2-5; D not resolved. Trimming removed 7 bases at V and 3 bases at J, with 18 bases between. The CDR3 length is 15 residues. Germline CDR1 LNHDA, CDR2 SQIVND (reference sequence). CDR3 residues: CASTPRVRPEETQYF. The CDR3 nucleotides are TGTGCCAGTACTCCGAGAGTTCGCCCCGAAGAGACCCAGTACTTC.

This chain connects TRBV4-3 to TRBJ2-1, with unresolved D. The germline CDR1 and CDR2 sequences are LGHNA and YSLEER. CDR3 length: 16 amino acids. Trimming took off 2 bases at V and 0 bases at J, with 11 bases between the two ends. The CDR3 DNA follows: TGCGCCAGCAGCCAATGGTCGGAGCCCTCCTACAATGAGCAGTTCTTC. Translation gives CASSQWSEPSYNEQFF.

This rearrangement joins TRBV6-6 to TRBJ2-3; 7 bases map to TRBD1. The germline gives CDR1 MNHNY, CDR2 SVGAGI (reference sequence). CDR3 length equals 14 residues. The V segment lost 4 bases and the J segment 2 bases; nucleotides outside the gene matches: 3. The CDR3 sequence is CASSWGQSTDTQYF. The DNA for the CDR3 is TGTGCCAGCAGTTGGGGACAGTCCACAGATACGCAGTATTTT.

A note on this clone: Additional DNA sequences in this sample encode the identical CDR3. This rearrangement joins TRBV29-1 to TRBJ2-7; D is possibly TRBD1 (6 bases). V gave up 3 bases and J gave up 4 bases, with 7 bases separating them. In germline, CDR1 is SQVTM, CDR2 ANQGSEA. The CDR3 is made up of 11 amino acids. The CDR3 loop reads CSVDTGYEQYF. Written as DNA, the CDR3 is TGCAGCGTTGATACAGGGTACGAGCAGTACTTC.

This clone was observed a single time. The CDR3 is CASSALKGAQETQYF. CDR3 sequence (DNA): TGTGCCAGCAGCGCCTTGAAAGGGGCCCAAGAGACCCAGTACTTC. V gene TRBV7-9 combines with J gene TRBJ2-5, with D maybe TRBD1 (5 bases). The germline V gene has CDR1 SEHNR and CDR2 FQNEAQ (reference sequence). The V and J ends lost 5 bases and 1 base respectively, with 14 bases between them. This CDR3 region has 15 residues.